The 21 T cell receptor beta chains in this list originate from one sample, sequenced in a study of blood T cell repertoires in COVID-19. The data were produced by immunoSEQ multiplex PCR, yet TCRdb's version contains in-frame clones alone and is incomplete. The sample records 250,000 to 300,000 clones, roughly 85% being singletons. The sample taken for sequencing was PBMCs or T cells enriched from blood (not recorded which). These receptors originate from a man aged 40-50 years who had been exposed to COVID-19.

This chain connects TRBV5-4 to TRBJ1-2, with D possibly TRBD1 on 6 matching bases. This CDR3 has 14 amino acids. V was pared by 5 bases and J by 6 bases, with 17 bases between. From germline, CDR1 is SGHNT and CDR2 YYREEE (reference sequence). The CDR3 coding sequence is TGTGCCAGCAGGGGTCAGAGGGGGTTCGATGGCTACACCTTC. Translation gives CASRGQRGFDGYTF.

The chain combines TRBV3-1 (or the pseudogene TRBV3-2) with TRBJ2-7, with 7 bases lining up with TRBD2. The length of the CDR3 is 15 residues. J lost 5 bases, V lost 0 bases, and 7 bases had no gene match. Per germline, CDR1 LGHDT and CDR2 YNNKEL (reference sequence). The CDR3 DNA follows: TGTGCCAGCAGCCAAGATTGGCCCGGGAGGAACGAGCAGTACTTC. This translates into CASSQDWPGRNEQYF.

A few counts support this clone. The chain links TRBV2 to TRBJ2-2; D gene unclear. The CDR3 has 12 residues. Trimming pared 8 bases from V and 3 bases from J, leaving 7 bases between. Germline V gene sequence: CDR1 SNHLY, CDR2 FYNNEI. CDR3 residues: CASLFYTGELFF. In nucleotides, the CDR3 is TGTGCCAGCCTTTTCTACACCGGGGAGCTGTTTTTT.

The chain combines TRBV28 with TRBJ2-1; a possible D gene is TRBD2 (6 bases). V lost 3 bases, J lost 3 bases, and 24 bases lay in between. The germline V gene has CDR1 MDHEN and CDR2 SYDVKM. This CDR3 region has 19 residues. CDR3 in amino acids: CASSLVFGPLGGFYNEQFF. The CDR3 region has the DNA TGTGCCAGCAGTTTGGTATTTGGACCCCTCGGGGGTTTCTACAATGAGCAGTTCTTC.

The chain is built from TRBV5-6 and TRBJ1-2; 9 bases map to TRBD1. The J segment lost 6 bases and the V segment lost 4 bases, leaving 4 bases of the junction unmatched. The CDR3 is 13 amino acids. Germline V gene lookup returns CDR1 SGHDT and CDR2 YYEEEE. CDR3 loop: CASSPGQGHGYTF. The DNA for the CDR3 is TGTGCCAGCAGCCCGGGACAGGGACATGGCTACACCTTC.

V usage is TRBV6-1 and J usage is TRBJ1-1; no firm D call. CDR1 and CDR2 (germline): MNHNS, SASEGT. V was clipped by 1 base and J by 1 base, with 7 bases between them. This CDR3 is 14 amino acids long. The CDR3 sequence: CASSEGTTNTEAFF. The DNA for the CDR3 is TGTGCCAGCAGTGAAGGTACAACGAACACTGAAGCTTTCTTT.

This chain joins TRBV24-1 and TRBJ1-5, with D perhaps TRBD1 (5 bases). V lost 9 bases and J lost 0, with 11 bases in between. This CDR3 is 14 amino acids long. The germline V gene has CDR1 KGHDR and CDR2 SFDVKD. Here the CDR3 reads CATGRGDSNQPQHF. For the CDR3, the DNA is TGTGCCACCGGCCGGGGGGATAGCAATCAGCCCCAGCATTTT.

CDR3 sequence reads: CASSRAGESEQYF. The CDR3 DNA reads as TGTGCCAGCAGCCGGGCGGGAGAGAGCGAGCAGTACTTC. This chain links TRBV7-9 with TRBJ2-7, with TRBD2 matching 7 bases. In germline, CDR1 is SEHNR, CDR2 FQNEAQ (reference sequence). The ends lost 5 bases at V and 6 bases at J; junction bases unmatched: 7. The CDR3 is made up of 13 amino acids.

Only a few counts were recorded for this clone. The chain employs TRBV12-5 and TRBJ1-3; TRBD1 aligns across 8 bases. The ends lost 4 bases at V and 10 bases at J; junction bases unmatched: 12. Germline assignment: CDR1 LGHNT and CDR2 FRNRAP. This CDR3 has 15 residues. For the CDR3, the DNA is TGTGCTAGTGGTTCCCCGGGACAGGCTGTTGGGACCATATATTTT. It is translated as CASGSPGQAVGTIYF.

The table lists this clone with a few counts. The rearrangement links TRBV7-9 to TRBJ1-6; no firm D call. Trimming stripped 5 bases from V and 6 bases from J, with 14 bases between. Germline values: CDR1 SEHNR, CDR2 FQNEAQ (reference sequence). The CDR3 sequence is 15 residues long. CDR3 amino acids: CASSDTYSSNSPLHF. The DNA of the CDR3 is TGTGCCAGCAGCGACACGTACAGCAGTAATTCACCCCTCCACTTT.

This chain joins TRBV21-1 and TRBJ2-7; the DNA was not used to check the table's D call, TRBD1. TRBV21-1 is labeled a pseudogene. CDR3 size: 20 residues. The CDR3 nucleotides read TGTGCCAGCAGTCGCCCTACGGCAAAACAGGGGTCCCATACAACCTACGAGCAGTACTTC. As protein: CASSRPTAKQGSHTTYEQYF.

The CDR3 sequence: CASRGLPGQGAFF. CDR3 nucleotide sequence: TGCGCCAGCAGGGGACTCCCGGGACAGGGAGCTTTCTTT. This chain joins TRBV5-1 and TRBJ1-1, with 9 bases aligning to TRBD1. V shed 5 bases and J 10 bases; nucleotides not matched to a gene: 9. This CDR3 contains 13 residues. CDR1 and CDR2 from the germline V gene are SGHRS and YFSETQ.

V usage is TRBV19 and J usage is TRBJ1-5, with 10 bases lining up with TRBD1. Trimming at V came to 6 bases and at J to 8 bases, leaving 4 bases not matched to a gene. Germline lookup yields CDR1 LNHDA and CDR2 SQIVND (reference sequence). The CDR3 sequence is 13 residues long. The CDR3 DNA follows: TGTGCCAGTAGGGACAGGGGGTGGGAGCCCCAGCATTTT. Translation: CASRDRGWEPQHF.

This chain joins TRBV19 and TRBJ2-4; perhaps TRBD1 as D (6 bases). V lost 3 bases and J lost 1, with 19 bases in between. The CDR3 is made up of 18 amino acids. Germline CDR1 reads LNHDA; CDR2 reads SQIVND (reference sequence). CDR3 DNA: TGTGCCAGTAGTATTTTGAGGGGGAGCATGGGGGCCAAAAACATTCAGTACTTC. The encoded protein is CASSILRGSMGAKNIQYF.

The V call is TRBV18, the J call TRBJ1-5, with D unresolved. CDR1 KGHSH and CDR2 LQKENI come from the germline V gene. The CDR3 extends over 13 amino acids. The ends were cut back, 2 bases at V and 7 bases at J, with 9 bases in the middle. This CDR3 is CASSPMSGQPQHF. The CDR3 coding sequence is TGTGCCAGCTCACCAATGAGCGGGCAGCCCCAGCATTTT.

V gene TRBV10-3 combines with J gene TRBJ1-2, with unresolved D. Per germline, CDR1 ENHRY and CDR2 SYGVKD. This CDR3 contains 13 residues. Trimming left V 3 bases short and J 2 bases short, with 7 bases between. Here the CDR3 DNA reads TGTGCCATCAGTGAAGGAGGGAACTATGGCTACACCTTC. Amino acid sequence: CAISEGGNYGYTF.

As regards this clone: One end of the junction varies from germline; a read error may be responsible. The chain joins TRBV6-2 or TRBV6-3 to TRBJ1-3; 9 bases fit TRBD1. The V gene's germline CDR1 is MNHEY and CDR2 SVGEGT. The CDR3 covers 11 residues. Here the CDR3 reads CASSSKGTGNF. The CDR3 DNA sequence: TGTGCCAGCAGTTCGAAAGGGACAGGGAATTTT.

Only one count was recorded for this clone. The J gene is TRBJ2-5, the V gene TRBV11-2; tentatively, D is TRBD2 (6 bases). V was trimmed by 5 bases and J by 4 bases, leaving 17 bases between them. CDR3 length: 15 residues. CDR1 is SGHAT, CDR2 FQNNGV, per germline. Here the CDR3 reads CASSLLAGNGETQYF. CDR3 DNA: TGTGCCAGCAGCCTCCTGGCGGGGAATGGAGAGACCCAGTACTTC.

The V gene is TRBV18, the J gene TRBJ1-2, with D maybe TRBD1 (6 bases). The CDR3 consists of 12 residues. V was pared by 5 bases and J by 8 bases, with 12 bases between. Germline V gene data show CDR1 as KGHSH and CDR2 as LQKENI. CDR3 bases: TGTGCCAGCTCAGATAACAGGGACGGCTACACCTTC. Translating gives CASSDNRDGYTF.

The CDR3 DNA reads TGTGCCTGGAGCCATGGGACAGTGAGTTGGGGCAACTATGGCTACACCTTC. It specifies CAWSHGTVSWGNYGYTF. The chain employs TRBV30 and TRBJ1-2; 7 bases are a match to TRBD1. In germline, CDR1 is GTSNPN, CDR2 SVGIG (reference sequence). The CDR3 totals 17 residues. J was trimmed by 2 bases and V by 3 bases; bases with no gene match: 15.

This clone was seen a few times. V usage is TRBV6-5 and J usage is TRBJ2-2, with 11 bases that match TRBD1. The CDR3 spans 14 residues. The junction had 1 base not matched to a gene; V was cut back by 6 bases and J by 4 bases. The germline V gene has CDR1 MNHEY and CDR2 SVGAGI. The CDR3 reads CASRDRGRTGELFF. CDR3 DNA sequence: TGTGCCAGCAGGGACAGGGGGCGCACCGGGGAGCTGTTTTTT.